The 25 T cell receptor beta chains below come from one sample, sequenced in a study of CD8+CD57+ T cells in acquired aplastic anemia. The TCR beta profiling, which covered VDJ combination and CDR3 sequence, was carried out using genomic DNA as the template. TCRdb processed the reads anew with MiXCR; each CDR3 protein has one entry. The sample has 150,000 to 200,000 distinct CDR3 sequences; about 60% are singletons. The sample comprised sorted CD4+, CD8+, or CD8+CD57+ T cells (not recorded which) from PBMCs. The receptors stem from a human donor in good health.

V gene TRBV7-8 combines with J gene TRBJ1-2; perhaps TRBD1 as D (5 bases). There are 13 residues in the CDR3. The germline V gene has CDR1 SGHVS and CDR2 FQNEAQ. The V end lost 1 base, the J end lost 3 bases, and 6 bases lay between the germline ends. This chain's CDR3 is CASSLGGDYGYTF. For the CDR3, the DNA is TGTGCCAGCAGCTTAGGAGGGGACTATGGCTACACCTTC.

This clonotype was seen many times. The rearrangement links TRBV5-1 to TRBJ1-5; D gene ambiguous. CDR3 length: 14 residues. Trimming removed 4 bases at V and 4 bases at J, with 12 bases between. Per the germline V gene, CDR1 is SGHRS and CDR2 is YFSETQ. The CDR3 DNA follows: TGCGCCAGCAGCCCTTTCGCGGTTAATCAGCCCCAGCATTTT. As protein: CASSPFAVNQPQHF.

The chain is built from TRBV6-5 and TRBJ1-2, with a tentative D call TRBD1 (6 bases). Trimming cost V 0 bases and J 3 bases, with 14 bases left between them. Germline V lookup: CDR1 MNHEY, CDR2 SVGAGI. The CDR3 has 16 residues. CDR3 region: CASSYSPAGAHYGYTF. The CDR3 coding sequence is TGTGCCAGCAGTTACTCGCCGGCGGGGGCTCACTATGGCTACACCTTC.

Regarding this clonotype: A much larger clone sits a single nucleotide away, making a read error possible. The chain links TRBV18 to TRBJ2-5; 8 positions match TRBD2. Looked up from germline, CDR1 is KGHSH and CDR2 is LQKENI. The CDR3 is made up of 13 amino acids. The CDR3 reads CVSSAPGGETQYF. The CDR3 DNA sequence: TGTGTCAGCTCGGCCCCGGGAGGGGAGACCCAGTACTTC.

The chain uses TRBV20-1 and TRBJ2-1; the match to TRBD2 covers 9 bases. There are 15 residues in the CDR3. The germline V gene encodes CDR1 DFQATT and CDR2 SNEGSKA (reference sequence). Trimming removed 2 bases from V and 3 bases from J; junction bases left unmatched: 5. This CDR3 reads CSARPSGGNYNEQFF. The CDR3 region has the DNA TGCAGTGCTAGACCCAGCGGGGGGAACTACAATGAGCAGTTCTTC.

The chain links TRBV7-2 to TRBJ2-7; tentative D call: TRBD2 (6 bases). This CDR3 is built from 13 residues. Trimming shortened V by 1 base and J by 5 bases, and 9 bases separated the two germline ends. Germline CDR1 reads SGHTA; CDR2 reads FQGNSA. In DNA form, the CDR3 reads TGTGCCAGCAGCTTAGGGGGGGAAAACGAGCAGTACTTC. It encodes CASSLGGENEQYF.

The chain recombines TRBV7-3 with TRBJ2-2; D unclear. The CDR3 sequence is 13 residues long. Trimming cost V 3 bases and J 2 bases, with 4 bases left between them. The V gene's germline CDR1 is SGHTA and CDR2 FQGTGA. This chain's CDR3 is CASSFGNTGELFF. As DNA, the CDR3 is TGTGCCAGCAGCTTCGGAAACACCGGGGAGCTGTTTTTT.

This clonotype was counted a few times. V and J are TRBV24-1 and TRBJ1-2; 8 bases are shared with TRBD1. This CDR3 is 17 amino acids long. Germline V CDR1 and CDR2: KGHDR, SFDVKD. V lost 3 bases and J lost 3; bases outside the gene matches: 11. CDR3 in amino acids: CATSDLRQGSKDYGYTF. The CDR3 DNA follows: TGTGCCACCAGTGATCTTAGACAGGGGTCGAAAGACTATGGCTACACCTTC.

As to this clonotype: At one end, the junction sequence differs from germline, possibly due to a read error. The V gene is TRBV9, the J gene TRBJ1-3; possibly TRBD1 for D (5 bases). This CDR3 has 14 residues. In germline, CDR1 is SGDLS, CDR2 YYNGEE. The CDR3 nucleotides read TGTGCCAGCAGCGTAGATCTGGGGTCGGACACCATATGTTTT. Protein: CASSVDLGSDTICF.

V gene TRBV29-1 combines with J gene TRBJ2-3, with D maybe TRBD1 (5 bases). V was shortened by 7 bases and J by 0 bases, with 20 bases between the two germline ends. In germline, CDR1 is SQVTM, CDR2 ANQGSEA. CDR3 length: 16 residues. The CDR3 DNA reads TGCAGCGCTAAGAGGAAGGGGTCCTCTAGCACAGATACGCAGTATTTT. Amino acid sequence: CSAKRKGSSSTDTQYF.

The CDR3 sequence: CASPEDGDTEAFF. The CDR3 DNA reads as TGTGCGAGCCCCGAAGATGGGGACACTGAAGCTTTCTTT. The V gene is TRBV10-3, the J gene TRBJ1-1; D is uncertain. Germline V gives CDR1 ENHRY, CDR2 SYGVKD. The CDR3 sequence is 13 residues long.

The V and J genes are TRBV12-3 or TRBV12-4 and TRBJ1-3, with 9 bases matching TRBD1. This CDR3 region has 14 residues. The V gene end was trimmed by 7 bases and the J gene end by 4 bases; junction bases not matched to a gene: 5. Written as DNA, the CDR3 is TGTGCCAGCACCCGGGACAGGGAGGGAAACACCATATATTTT. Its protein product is CASTRDREGNTIYF.

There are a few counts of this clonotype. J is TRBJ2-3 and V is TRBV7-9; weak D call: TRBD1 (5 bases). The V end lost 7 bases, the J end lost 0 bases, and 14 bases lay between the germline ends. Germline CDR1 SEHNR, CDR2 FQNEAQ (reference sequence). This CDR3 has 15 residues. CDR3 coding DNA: TGTGCCAGCACTGAAGGGGCGCGTAGCACAGATACGCAGTATTTT. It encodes CASTEGARSTDTQYF.

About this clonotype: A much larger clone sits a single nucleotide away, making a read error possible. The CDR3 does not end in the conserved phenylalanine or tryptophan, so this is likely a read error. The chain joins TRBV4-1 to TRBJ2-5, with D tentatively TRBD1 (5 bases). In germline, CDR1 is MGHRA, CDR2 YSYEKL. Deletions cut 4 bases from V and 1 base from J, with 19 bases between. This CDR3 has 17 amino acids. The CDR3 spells CASSPTAMPGSQETQYL. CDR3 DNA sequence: TGCGCCAGCAGCCCTACCGCGATGCCAGGGTCCCAAGAGACCCAGTACCTC.

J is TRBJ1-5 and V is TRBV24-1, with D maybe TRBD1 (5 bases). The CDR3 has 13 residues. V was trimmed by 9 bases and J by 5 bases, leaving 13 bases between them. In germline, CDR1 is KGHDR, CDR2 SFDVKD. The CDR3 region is CATPVRVDQPQHF. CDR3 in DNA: TGTGCCACCCCCGTCAGGGTCGATCAGCCCCAGCATTTT.

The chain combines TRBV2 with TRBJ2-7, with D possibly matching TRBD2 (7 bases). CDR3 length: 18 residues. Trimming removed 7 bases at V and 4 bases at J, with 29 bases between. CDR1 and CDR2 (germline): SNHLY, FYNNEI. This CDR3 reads CASNSRLGGGPRKYEQYF. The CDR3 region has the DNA TGTGCCAGCAACTCTCGATTAGGGGGAGGGCCCCGAAAATACGAGCAGTACTTC.

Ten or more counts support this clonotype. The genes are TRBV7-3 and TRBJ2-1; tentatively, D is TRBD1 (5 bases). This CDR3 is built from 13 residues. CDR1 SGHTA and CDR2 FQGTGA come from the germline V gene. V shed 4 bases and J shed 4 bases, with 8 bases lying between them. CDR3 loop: CASSSTVYNEQFF. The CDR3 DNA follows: TGTGCCAGCAGCTCGACAGTTTACAATGAGCAGTTCTTC.

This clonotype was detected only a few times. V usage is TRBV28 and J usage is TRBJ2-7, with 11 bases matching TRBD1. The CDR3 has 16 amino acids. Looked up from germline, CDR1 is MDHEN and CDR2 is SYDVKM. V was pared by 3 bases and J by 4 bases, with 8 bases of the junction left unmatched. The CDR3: CASSLQGQGAWYEQYF. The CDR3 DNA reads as TGTGCCAGCAGTTTGCAAGGACAGGGGGCTTGGTACGAGCAGTACTTC.

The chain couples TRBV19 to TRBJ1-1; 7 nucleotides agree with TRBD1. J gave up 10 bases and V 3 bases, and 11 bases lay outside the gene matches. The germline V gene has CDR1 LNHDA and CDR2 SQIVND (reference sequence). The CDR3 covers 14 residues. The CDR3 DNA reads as TGTGCCAGTAGTATCTCCCCTGACAGGGTACGAGCTTTCTTT. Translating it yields CASSISPDRVRAFF.

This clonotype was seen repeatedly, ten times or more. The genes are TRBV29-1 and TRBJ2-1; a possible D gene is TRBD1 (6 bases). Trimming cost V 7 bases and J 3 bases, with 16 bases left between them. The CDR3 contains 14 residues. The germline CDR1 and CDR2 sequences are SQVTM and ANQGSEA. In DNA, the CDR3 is TGCAGCGCCGGCGCAGGGGATTACTACAATGAGCAGTTCTTC. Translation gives CSAGAGDYYNEQFF.

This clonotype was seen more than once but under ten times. In nucleotides, the CDR3 is TGCAGTGCTAGAGAGGGATTGGTCAATTCACCCCTCCACTTT. It is translated as CSAREGLVNSPLHF. The chain carries TRBV20-1 and TRBJ1-6; D unresolved. Trimming removed 0 bases from V and 7 bases from J, with 10 bases in between. Germline V gene lookup returns CDR1 DFQATT and CDR2 SNEGSKA (reference sequence). The CDR3 consists of 14 residues.

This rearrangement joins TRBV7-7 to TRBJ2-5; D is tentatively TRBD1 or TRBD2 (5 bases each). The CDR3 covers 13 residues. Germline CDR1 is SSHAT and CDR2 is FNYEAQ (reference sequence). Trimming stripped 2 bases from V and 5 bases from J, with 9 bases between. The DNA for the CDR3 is TGTGCCAGCAGCTTAAGGGGACGGGAGACCCAGTACTTC. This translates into CASSLRGRETQYF.

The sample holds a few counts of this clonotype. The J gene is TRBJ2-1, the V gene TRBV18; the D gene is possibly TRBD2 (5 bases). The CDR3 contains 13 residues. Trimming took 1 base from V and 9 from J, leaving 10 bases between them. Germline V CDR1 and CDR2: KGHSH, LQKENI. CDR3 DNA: TGTGCCAGCTCACCACTGGGAGAAGGTGAGCAGTTCTTC. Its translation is CASSPLGEGEQFF.

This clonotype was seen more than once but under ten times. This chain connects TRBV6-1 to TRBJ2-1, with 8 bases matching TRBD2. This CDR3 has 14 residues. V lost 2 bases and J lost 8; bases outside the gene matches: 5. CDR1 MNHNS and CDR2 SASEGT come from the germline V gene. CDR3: CASSEKREPDEQFF. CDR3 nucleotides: TGTGCCAGCAGTGAAAAGCGGGAGCCGGATGAGCAGTTCTTC.

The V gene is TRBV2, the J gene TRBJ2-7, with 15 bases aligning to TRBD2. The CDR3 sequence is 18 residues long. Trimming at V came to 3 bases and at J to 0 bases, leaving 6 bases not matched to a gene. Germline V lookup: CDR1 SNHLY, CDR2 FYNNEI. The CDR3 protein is CASSDGTSGGPSSYEQYF. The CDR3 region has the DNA TGTGCCAGCAGTGATGGGACTAGCGGGGGGCCTAGCTCCTACGAGCAGTACTTC.